This passage covers 6 T cell receptor beta chains from one sample sequenced in a study of beta chain features in type 1 diabetes. Study-wide findings and caveats: All four CD4+ subsets of Type 1 diabetes patients contained TCRB CDR3s that were moderately but significantly shorter.

Antigen specificity for these receptors is unknown. The sequenced template was cDNA made from the entire isolated RNA. The protocol was immunoSEQ multiplex PCR, while the TCRdb copy is restricted to in-frame clones and leaves out a portion. Among 600,000 to 750,000 clones listed, around an eighth were seen once. The specimen was naive CD4+ T cells from blood. The source of these receptors is a man aged 30 to 45 with type 1 diabetes.

This chain links TRBV7-2 with TRBJ1-2, with D unresolved. This CDR3 has 14 amino acids. Trimming cost V 5 bases and J 4 bases, with 14 bases left between them. From germline, CDR1 is SGHTA and CDR2 FQGNSA. CDR3 protein: CASSATLSGYGYTF. CDR3 in DNA: TGTGCCAGCAGCGCGACACTGTCTGGCTATGGCTACACCTTC. The whole variable domain, filled in from reference TRBV7-2 and TRBJ1-2, reads GAGVSQSPSNKVTEKGKDVELRCDPISGHTALYWYRQSLGQGLEFLIYFQGNSAPDKSGLPSDRFSAERTGGSVSTLTIQRTQQEDSAVYLCASSATLSGYGYTFGSGTRLTVV.

This clone appeared once. The chain is built from TRBV19 and TRBJ2-7, with TRBD1 as a possible D gene (5 bases). Trimming stripped 4 bases from V and 3 bases from J, with 13 bases between. This CDR3 region has 14 residues. Germline V gene lookup returns CDR1 LNHDA and CDR2 SQIVND (reference sequence). Here the CDR3 DNA reads TGTGCCAGTAGTACACTTCAGGGTTTCTACGAGCAGTACTTC. It is translated as CASSTLQGFYEQYF.

The genes are TRBV9 and TRBJ2-7; D may be TRBD1 (6 bases). Trimming stripped 4 bases from V and 5 bases from J, with 13 bases between. The CDR3 runs 13 residues. Germline CDR1 SGDLS, CDR2 YYNGEE. CDR3 protein: CASSPGVRHEQYF. As DNA, the CDR3 is TGTGCCAGCAGCCCAGGGGTCCGTCACGAGCAGTACTTC.

Only a few counts were recorded for this clone. V is TRBV5-1 and J is TRBJ2-7, with D possibly being TRBD1 (7 bases). V lost 2 bases, J lost 1 base, and 16 bases lay in between. From germline, CDR1 is SGHRS and CDR2 YFSETQ. This CDR3 contains 16 residues. Here the CDR3 DNA reads TGCGCCAGCAGCTTAGTGACAGGGAGGATATCCTACGAGCAGTACTTC. Amino acid sequence: CASSLVTGRISYEQYF.

This clone was counted a few times. The rearrangement links TRBV5-1 to TRBJ1-1; 10 bases are a match to TRBD1. The CDR3 has 15 amino acids. With 3 bases clipped from V and 7 bases from J, the junction kept 9 bases outside the gene matches. Germline lookup yields CDR1 SGHRS and CDR2 YFSETQ. CDR3 residues: CASSSTGTGDGEAFF. CDR3 DNA sequence: TGCGCCAGCAGCTCCACCGGGACAGGGGATGGTGAAGCTTTCTTT.

CDR3 sequence (DNA): TGTGCCAGTAGTCCCCGGACAGGGGACATTCAGTACTTC. This codes for CASSPRTGDIQYF. The V and J genes are TRBV19 and TRBJ2-4; the match to TRBD1 covers 9 bases. V shed 5 bases, J shed 8 bases, and the junction held 4 bases outside the gene matches. CDR3 length equals 13 residues. Germline lookup yields CDR1 LNHDA and CDR2 SQIVND (reference sequence).